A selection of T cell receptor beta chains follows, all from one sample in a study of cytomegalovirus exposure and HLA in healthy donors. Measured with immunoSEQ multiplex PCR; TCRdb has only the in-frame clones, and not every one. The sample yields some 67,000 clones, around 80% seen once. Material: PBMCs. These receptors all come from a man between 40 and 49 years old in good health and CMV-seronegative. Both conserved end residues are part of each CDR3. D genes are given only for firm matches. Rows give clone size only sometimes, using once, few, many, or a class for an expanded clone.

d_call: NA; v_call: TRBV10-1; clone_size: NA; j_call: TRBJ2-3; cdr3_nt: TGCGCCAGCGGGGACTTTTTAGATACGCAGTATTTT; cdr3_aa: CASGDFLDTQYF
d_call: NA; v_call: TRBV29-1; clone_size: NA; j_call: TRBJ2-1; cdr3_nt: TGCAGCGTTGGGCGGACAGCGGCGTCCTACAATGAGCAGTTCTTC; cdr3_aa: CSVGRTAASYNEQFF
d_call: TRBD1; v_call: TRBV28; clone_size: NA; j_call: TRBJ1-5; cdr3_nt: TGTGCCAGCAGTTTAGAACCGACAGGGGTTAGCAATCAGCCCCAGCATTTT; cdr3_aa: CASSLEPTGVSNQPQHF
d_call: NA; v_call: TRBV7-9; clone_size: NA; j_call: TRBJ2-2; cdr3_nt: TGTGCCAGCAGCTTAGTTGAGTTCACCGGGGAGCTGTTTTTT; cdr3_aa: CASSLVEFTGELFF
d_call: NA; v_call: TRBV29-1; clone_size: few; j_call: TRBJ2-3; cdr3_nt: TGCAGCGCGGGAGTCACCACAGATACGCAGTATTTT; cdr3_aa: CSAGVTTDTQYF
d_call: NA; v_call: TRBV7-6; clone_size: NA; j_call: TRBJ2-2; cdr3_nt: TGTGCCAGCAGCCCAGGGACAAACGGGGAGCTGTTTTTT; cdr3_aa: CASSPGTNGELFF
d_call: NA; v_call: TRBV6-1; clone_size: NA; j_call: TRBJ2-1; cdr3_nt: TGTGCCAGCAGTGTTGCGGGGACCTACAATGAGCAGTTCTTC; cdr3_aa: CASSVAGTYNEQFF
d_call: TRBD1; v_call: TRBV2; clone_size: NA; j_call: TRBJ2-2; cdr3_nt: TGTGCCAGCAGAACCGGGACAGTGAACACCGGGGAGCTGTTTTTT; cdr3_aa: CASRTGTVNTGELFF
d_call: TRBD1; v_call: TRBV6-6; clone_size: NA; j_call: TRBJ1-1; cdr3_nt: TGTGCCAGCAGGTCACAGGGGCTGAACACTGAAGCTTTCTTT; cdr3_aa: CASRSQGLNTEAFF
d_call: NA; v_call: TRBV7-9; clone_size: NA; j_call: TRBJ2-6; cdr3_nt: TGTGCCAGCAGCATTCTCCCAGGCTCTGGGGCCAACGTCCTGACTTTC; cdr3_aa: CASSILPGSGANVLTF
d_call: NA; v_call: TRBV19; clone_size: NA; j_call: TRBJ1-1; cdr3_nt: TGTGCCAGTAGTATTTCGGGGGACCTGAACACTGAAGCTTTCTTT; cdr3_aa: CASSISGDLNTEAFF
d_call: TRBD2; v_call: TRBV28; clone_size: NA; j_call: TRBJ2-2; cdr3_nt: TGTGCCAGCAGTTTCGGGACTAAGTCTATAACCGGGGAGCTGTTTTTT; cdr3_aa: CASSFGTKSITGELFF
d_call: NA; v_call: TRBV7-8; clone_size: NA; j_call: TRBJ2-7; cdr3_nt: TGTGCCAGCAGCCCACGGGGCGCGGGAATCTACGAGCAGTACTTC; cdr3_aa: CASSPRGAGIYEQYF
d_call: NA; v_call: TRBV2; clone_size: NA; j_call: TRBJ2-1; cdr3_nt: TGTGCCAGCAGTGAATTGAGGGGGGGGAGTGCCTACAATGAGCAGTTCTTC; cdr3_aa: CASSELRGGSAYNEQFF
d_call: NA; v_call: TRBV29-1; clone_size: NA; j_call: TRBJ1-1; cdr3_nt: TGCAGCGTTGGGAGCAGGAACACTGAAGCTTTCTTT; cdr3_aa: CSVGSRNTEAFF
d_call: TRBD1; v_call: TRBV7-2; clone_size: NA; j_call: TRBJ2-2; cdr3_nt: TGTGCCAGCAGAGTTTCAGGGGGAAACACCGGGGAGCTGTTTTTT; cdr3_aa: CASRVSGGNTGELFF